Listed here is a single TCR beta chain. Germline assignment: CDR1 KGHSH and CDR2 LQKENI. Germline trimming cut 3 bases from V and 1 base from J; bases unmatched to any gene: 6. The CDR3 contains 17 residues. The data were taken from a study of blood T cell repertoires in COVID-19. Study as a whole: Specimens from acute and convalescent COVID-19 originated in the United States, Italy and Spain. Sources were T cells, B-cell-depleted T cells, or PBMCs; the material itself was cDNA or gDNA.

Study processing details: Amplification from reference gene primers served as the basis for estimated nucleated cell counts. The repertoire was sequenced with immunoSEQ multiplex PCR; TCRdb's copy has only in-frame clones and lacks some. Clonal size and the V and J genes are those of that table, whereas D and trimming came from the DNA. The sample consists of over 80,000 clones, about four fifths of them appearing once. The source material was peripheral blood. This chain uses TRBV18 with TRBJ1-1, with TRBD1 identical over 12 bases. The clonotype was recovered from a woman older than 75 with active or convalescent COVID-19. CDR3 DNA sequence: TGTGCCAGCTCACCTCTCCGGGACAGGGGGCCGAACACTGAAGCTTTCTTT. Its translation: CASSPLRDRGPNTEAFF.